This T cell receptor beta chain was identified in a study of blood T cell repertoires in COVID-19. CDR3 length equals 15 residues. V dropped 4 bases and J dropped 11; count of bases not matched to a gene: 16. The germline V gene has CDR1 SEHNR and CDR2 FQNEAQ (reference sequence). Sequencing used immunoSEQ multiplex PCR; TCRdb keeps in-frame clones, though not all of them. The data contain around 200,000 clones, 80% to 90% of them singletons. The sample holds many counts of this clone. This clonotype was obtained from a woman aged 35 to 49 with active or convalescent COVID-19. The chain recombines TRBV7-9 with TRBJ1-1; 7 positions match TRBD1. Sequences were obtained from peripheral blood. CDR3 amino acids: CASSYGDRKLVRAFF. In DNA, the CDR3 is TGTGCCAGCAGCTATGGGGACAGAAAACTCGTAAGGGCTTTCTTT.